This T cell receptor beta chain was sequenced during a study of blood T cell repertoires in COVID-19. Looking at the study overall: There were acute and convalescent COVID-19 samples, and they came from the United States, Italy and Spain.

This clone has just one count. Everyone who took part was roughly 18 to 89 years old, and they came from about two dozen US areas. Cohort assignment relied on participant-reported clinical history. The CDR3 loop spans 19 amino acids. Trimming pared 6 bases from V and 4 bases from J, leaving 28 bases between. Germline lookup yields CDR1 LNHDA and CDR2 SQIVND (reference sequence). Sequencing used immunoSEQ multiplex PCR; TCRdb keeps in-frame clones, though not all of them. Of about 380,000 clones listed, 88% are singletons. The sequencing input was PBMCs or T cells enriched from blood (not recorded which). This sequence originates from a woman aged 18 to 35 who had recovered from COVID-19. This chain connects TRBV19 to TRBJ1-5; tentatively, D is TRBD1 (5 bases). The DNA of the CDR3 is TGTGCCAGTAGGGACCGCCGATCGGGAGGGGTCTACCGTAATCAGCCCCAGCATTTT. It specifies CASRDRRSGGVYRNQPQHF.